Reported below is one T cell receptor (beta chain). Its target antigen remains unknown. No much larger clone is present one base from it, and per-base qualities are unavailable. Library preparation used the immunoSEQ multiplex PCR assay. Imported from immuneACCESS, the table was reduced by TCRdb to in-frame sequences with V and J called. These copies leave out some clones; in studies compared against another copy, an unresolved V gene accounts for under half, and the cause of the remainder is not known. The table for this sample lists tens of thousands of clones; more than 85% of them were counted only once. The ten largest clones represent about 0.4% of the sample. The CDR3 sequence holds 14 residues, the cysteine and phenylalanine included. The retained sequence is limited to the CDR3, 42 bases, with the frame set at the first base. The germline V gene (reference sequence) gives CDR1 as LNHDA and CDR2 as SQIVND. V loses 6 bases of germline sequence and J loses 0 bases, and the interval between the two ends is 12 bases.

This entry is derived from a study of T cell changes during pregnancy in multiple sclerosis (dated by TCRdb to between 2019 and 2020). Turning to the overall study: Changes in the T cell repertoire over the course of pregnancy were examined in this study in women with multiple sclerosis.

The sample consisted of CD4+ T cells from peripheral blood mononuclear cells, taken in the second trimester of pregnancy. The rearrangement combines TRBV19 with TRBJ2-7, and TRBD2 may be the D gene, going by 6 matching bases. The sequence derives from a female donor with multiple sclerosis, enrolled in a pregnancy study. CDR3 reads: CASSTRRGSYEQYF. The nucleotide sequence is TGTGCCAGTAGCACACGGAGGGGCTCCTACGAGCAGTACTTC.